The T cell receptor beta chain under discussion was sequenced for a study of cytomegalovirus exposure and HLA in healthy donors (dated by TCRdb to 2017 to 2019). Regarding the complete study: In an earlier analysis of fewer than 750 of the donors, 250 to 350 Gb of sequence data and some 120 million unique TCR beta sequences from approximately 180 million T cells were reported. An early release that covered some 630 HLA-typed donors contained about 300 gigabases of sequencing data and 85 million to 100 million unique TCR sequences. Of the roughly 390 genotyped donors, 81% were placed in the genetic ancestry cluster associated with self-reported Caucasian donors. The study was designed to test whether signatures of past pathogen exposure could be identified by cataloging public T cell receptors. The study profiled the T cell repertoires of 500 to 800 subjects by immunosequencing and related them to cytomegalovirus serostatus. A separate validation cohort of 100 to 150 different subjects was used in addition to the approximately 640-subject first cohort. The study combined high-throughput TCR immunosequencing, statistical association of individual TCRs with disease status, and machine learning to predict cytomegalovirus infection status. A later analysis re-examined previously published TCR beta repertoires from roughly 650 donors and added high-resolution HLA genotyping to investigate patterns of TCR occurrence. The later analysis used no new phenotypic data to find candidate immune exposures, relying instead on TCR beta sequences and their occurrence across donors. An earlier analysis of approximately 640 of the donors applied high-throughput TCR beta sequencing to assess whether each TCR beta V gene segment acted as functional or pseudogenic. Donor age, sex, ethnicity and CMV serostatus were collected together with the repertoire data. In a later genetic analysis, genome-wide SNP genotypes for about 65% of the roughly 700 donors were used, and that subset was treated as a discovery cohort. Every repertoire in the discovery cohort had been generated on one and the same sequencing platform. Class I and class II HLA loci were covered by the typing at four-digit resolution. The number of typed donors differed by locus: roughly 629-630 for A, B, C, DRB1 and DQB1; about 520 for DQA1; some 610 for DPA1; and approximately 450 for DPB1. Because of strong linkage in the cohort, roughly five DR-DQ haplotypes were treated as single units for association and clustering. Across approximately 400 genotyped donors of the cohort, an average of approximately 200,000 unique TCR beta nucleotide sequences per donor were sequenced, and roughly a sixth of those sequences were non-productive. Summary of the overall study and its limitations: Compared with equally common non-associated chains, HLA-associated TCR beta chains in a later analysis were more clonally expanded and had lower generation probabilities. A further reported finding was that TCR beta sequences accurately predicted the HLA-A and HLA-B alleles for most subjects in the first cohort. Most TCR sequences were observed very rarely across donors, whereas some public TCRs were present in many individuals. Specific HLA alleles were associated with over 15,000 TCR beta sequences at a false discovery rate of 0.05 in a later analysis. V-gene and J-gene trimming of TCR beta chains was associated with a missense DCLRE1C variant in a later genetic analysis, and the association was replicated in an independent cohort. The 87-base-pair reads could not distinguish some IMGT-functional V segments, including TRBV6-2 and TRBV6-3, so those segments were excluded. The cohort was sequenced for TCR beta chains only, and without alpha or paired-chain data the features that could be detected were limited. A group of highly shared sequence variants was considered likely to be a technical artifact of the sequencing pipeline. Immune exposure information for the cohort was limited to CMV serostatus. In an earlier analysis of over 550 of the donors, most TCR beta V segments were observed in productive rearrangements about 90% or about 30% of the time, broadly matching IMGT annotations. The presence/absence analyses assumed that sequencing depth was roughly uniform across donors, and that assumption may not be true. Because counts were too low, roughly 17 rarely observed V segments, including chromosome 9 orphons, were left out of the earlier analysis of 587 of the donors. Assigning TCR associations to individual alleles was difficult when HLA alleles, especially DR and DQ, strongly co-occurred. According to a later genetic analysis, donors in an Asian-associated ancestry cluster had fewer N-insertions in productive TCRs than the approximately 700-donor mean. According to a later analysis, parvovirus B19, influenza, CMV and Epstein-Barr virus appeared linked to several top co-occurrence clusters. The classifier was reported to diagnose cytomegalovirus status with high specificity and sensitivity in both the original and validation cohorts. The study gave a list of more than 150 TCR beta chains associated with cytomegalovirus. The authors suggested that the approach could potentially be generalized to other disease states and immunological phenotypes. In vitro tests confirmed that a few of the cytomegalovirus-associated TCR beta chains recognize cytomegalovirus antigens. Linkage disequilibrium might explain the correlated functional status among segregating V segments, but an unknown experimental factor could not be excluded. Because some donors lacked HLA typing at each locus, the association tests relied only on the typed subset. In a later analysis, the rate of TCR association differed among HLA loci, with DRB1 alleles having the most associated TCRs and HLA-C alleles having the fewest. Most CMV-associated TCR beta chains appeared to be HLA-restricted in a later analysis, and the HLA associations seemed to be driven largely by CMV exposure.

Libraries were prepared through the immunoSEQ multiplex PCR assay. For the multiplex PCR, a mixture combining 60 forward primers for TCR Vbeta segments and 13 reverse primers for TCR Jbeta segments was used. The CDR3 region of rearranged TCR beta genes was amplified from genomic DNA by a multiplex PCR assay. The amplified TCR beta libraries were sequenced on the Illumina HiSeq System as 87-base-pair reads. On the study's bioinformatics: A later analysis tallied 75 million to 95 million unique TCR beta chains across the 666 repertoires, and around 10 million of those chains were shared by two or more donors. Raw reads were error-corrected and collapsed into unique sequences by a nearest-neighbor algorithm in which closely related sequences were merged to remove PCR and sequencing errors. To assign V, D and J gene segments, CDR3 sequences were aligned to IMGT reference sequences. For a sequence to be retained, at least a six-nucleotide match to both a V gene segment and a J gene segment was required. Rearrangements were classified as productive when the CDR3 lacked stop codons and remained in frame with V and J, and all other rearrangements were classified as non-productive. CDR3 was defined according to IMGT convention as the region running from the second conserved V-encoded cysteine to the conserved J-encoded phenylalanine. Sequences without an unambiguous match to a single V gene segment were excluded from the earlier analysis of 450 to 750 of the donors. In an earlier analysis of several hundred of the donors, V segments were called functional above 56.7% productive rearrangements and were called segregating when the between-donor standard deviation exceeded 5%. A statistical classification framework was built for diagnosing cytomegalovirus status from the catalog of TCR beta chain sequences. In a later analysis, TCR nucleotide sequences were compared against IMGT/GENE-DB human TR gene sequences so that V and J genes could be assigned. The TCRdist pipeline was used in a later analysis to assign CDR3 sequences and most-parsimonious VDJ recombination scenarios. A later analysis defined each TCR beta chain by its CDR3 amino acid sequence plus V-gene family, and excluded reads lacking a unique V-gene family. To address suspected cross-contamination and a sequencing artifact, a later analysis removed around 590 highly shared, low-generation-probability nucleotide sequences. In a later analysis, a clonal expansion index was calculated for each public chain from normalized within-repertoire ranks of inferred template counts. Generation probabilities in a later analysis came from a VDJ recombination model fitted to out-of-frame rearrangements, and those results were checked against IGoR. In a later analysis, hypergeometric tests were used to score TCR-TCR, TCR-HLA and TCR-CMV co-occurrence, with a repertoire-size bias correction applied to TCR pairs. False discovery rates were estimated in a later analysis by permuting HLA or CMV assignments 20 times. A later analysis grouped co-occurring TCRs with DBSCAN, adding TCRdist sequence similarity when clustering within HLA-allele-positive subsets. Co-occurrence clustering excluded repertoires with fewer than 30,000 or more than 120,000 public chains, plus five with anomalous nucleotide sharing. In TCRdb, the immuneACCESS table is reduced to in-frame sequences with V and J assigned. These tables do not hold every clone; where another copy was compared, an unresolved V gene accounts for under half, and the others remain unexplained. V and J calls plus clone size are reproduced from that table; the DNA served to infer D and trimming. The sample yields around 130,000 clones; 70% to 85% were counted once. The ten largest clones capture almost 3% of the sample.

In total, 630 or so healthy bone marrow donors made up the cohort. At the time of sampling, all cohort members were nominally healthy, though unrecorded immune exposures were likely present. The donor was CMV seropositive and belonged to the group of 250 to 300 seropositive cohort members. A peripheral blood sample was provided by each donor, and peripheral blood mononuclear cells were used for TCR beta sequencing. Genomic DNA was extracted from the blood cell samples with the Qiagen DNeasy Blood Extraction Kit. This clone has more than one count but fewer than ten. Its antigen is still unknown. Base qualities were left out, and no much larger clone turns up one base away. The CDR3 sequence holds 13 residues, the cysteine and phenylalanine included. Solely the CDR3 DNA is kept, with 39 bases framed from the first base. The CDR1 and CDR2 encoded by the germline V gene are SNHLY and FYNNEI. The junction shows trimming of 1 base on V and 1 base on J, plus 4 bases between the germline ends.

The clonotype was recovered from a woman in her late teens or twenties in good health and CMV-seropositive. Recombination joined TRBV2 with TRBJ1-1; no D gene can be assigned with confidence. The material sequenced was PBMCs. Here the CDR3 is given as CASSEGPNTEAFF. The base sequence is TGTGCCAGCAGTGAAGGGCCGAACACTGAAGCTTTCTTT.